This TCR beta chain derives from a study of shared clonotypes between healthy human individuals. Overall study findings and caveats: Investigators collected only blood, and repertoires in tissues likely differ. Generation probability values for non-shared clonotypes were lower than those for clonotypes shared by all four donors.

The donors were all Caucasian adults (living in Nashville, Tennessee). To note about this clone: The antigen is unknown.

Clones were sequenced by immunoSEQ multiplex PCR, and TCRdb holds only the in-frame ones, with some missing. The top ten clones hold 0.3% to 0.45% of a sample with a few million clones, under 95% of them seen once. Germline V gene data show CDR1 as SGHAT and CDR2 as FQNNGV. The V end was cut by 6 bases, the J end by 3 bases, with 16 bases between. The CDR3 spans 15 residues. Sequencing used naive CD4+ T cells from PBMCs. This sample's subset: CD45RA+ positively selected. This chain connects TRBV11-2 to TRBJ2-3; D is possibly TRBD1 (5 bases). This TCR derives from a man aged 18 to 29 in good health. Some clones in this sample may be carry-over from other donors' samples. CDR3 bases: TGTGCCAGCAGGAGAGACAGTTATTCAACAGATACGCAGTATTTT. It yields the protein CASRRDSYSTDTQYF.